The 30 T cell receptor beta chains below all came from one sample that was sequenced in a study of blood T cell repertoires in COVID-19. The method was immunoSEQ multiplex PCR; TCRdb's version includes in-frame clones alone and lacks a portion of them. The sample holds fewer than 250,000 clones, roughly 91% seen once. Sequencing input: PBMCs or T cells enriched from blood (not recorded which). These receptors were taken from a man aged 30 to 39 in a cohort exposed to, infected with or recovered from COVID-19 (not recorded which).

This clone has only a few counts. The gene calls are TRBV5-1 and TRBJ1-2; TRBD1 is a possible D gene (5 bases). The CDR3 runs to 17 residues. V gave up 1 base and J gave up 2 bases, with 18 bases separating them. The germline gives CDR1 SGHRS, CDR2 YFSETQ. The CDR3 nucleotides read TGCGCCAGCAGCTTGTCGAATTTTGTTGCAGGGAACTATGGCTACACCTTC. This sequence encodes CASSLSNFVAGNYGYTF.

The chain recombines TRBV7-2 with TRBJ2-3, with 11 bases fitting TRBD2. Per germline, CDR1 SGHTA and CDR2 FQGNSA. The CDR3 has 18 amino acids. The J segment lost 2 bases and the V segment lost 5 bases, leaving 12 bases of the junction unmatched. The DNA of the CDR3 is TGTGCCAGCAGCCGCGGGACTAGCGGAAATACCTTCACAGATACGCAGTATTTT. It encodes CASSRGTSGNTFTDTQYF.

The genes are TRBV19 and TRBJ2-5, with a possible D match to TRBD1 (6 bases). Trimming pared 4 bases from V and 4 bases from J, leaving 13 bases between. There are 14 residues in the CDR3. Germline values: CDR1 LNHDA, CDR2 SQIVND (reference sequence). The CDR3 is CASSTVDRLETQYF. The CDR3 DNA reads as TGTGCCAGTAGTACCGTAGACAGGCTAGAGACCCAGTACTTC.

This clone was detected once. The rearrangement uses TRBV20-1 and TRBJ2-5; 7 bases align to TRBD2. Germline V gives CDR1 DFQATT, CDR2 SNEGSKA (reference sequence). The CDR3 loop spans 11 amino acids. CDR3: CSAGLQETQYF. DNA of the CDR3: TGCAGCGCGGGACTACAAGAGACCCAGTACTTC.

The chain carries TRBV4-1 and TRBJ2-7; possibly TRBD2 for D (6 bases). Trimming removed 6 bases at V and 0 bases at J, with 15 bases between. This CDR3 spans 15 amino acids. Looked up from germline, CDR1 is MGHRA and CDR2 is YSYEKL. CDR3 amino acids: CASRPRDSSSYEQYF. CDR3 sequence (DNA): TGCGCCAGCAGACCCCGGGACTCGTCCTCCTACGAGCAGTACTTC.

The chain joins TRBV19 to TRBJ1-5, with TRBD1 matching 10 bases. This CDR3 comprises 17 residues. Trimming removed 0 bases from V and 3 bases from J; junction bases left unmatched: 5. From germline, CDR1 is LNHDA and CDR2 SQIVND (reference sequence). DNA of the CDR3: TGTGCCAGTAGTATAGATGGACAGGGGGATATCAATCAGCCCCAGCATTTT. This codes for CASSIDGQGDINQPQHF.

This clone was recorded a few times. J is TRBJ2-7 and V is TRBV27; TRBD2 matches 7 bases. The CDR3 totals 17 residues. Germline V gives CDR1 MNHEY, CDR2 SMNVEV (reference sequence). Unmatched junction bases numbered 12, after V lost 4 bases and J lost 0 bases. CDR3 coding DNA: TGTGCCAGCAGTTGGTTGGGAGGGACGCTCCGCTCCTACGAGCAGTACTTC. Protein product: CASSWLGGTLRSYEQYF.

This clone was picked up a small number of times. V and J are TRBV11-2 and TRBJ1-1, with 7 bases identical to TRBD1. The germline V gene encodes CDR1 SGHAT and CDR2 FQNNGV. CDR3 length: 15 amino acids. V shed 1 base and J 0 bases; nucleotides not matched to a gene: 2. CDR3 nucleotide sequence: TGTGCCAGCAGCTTAGGTGGACAGGTGAACACTGAAGCTTTCTTT. Amino acids: CASSLGGQVNTEAFF. Full variable domain (missing parts from reference TRBV11-2 and TRBJ1-1): EAGVAQSPRYKIIEKRQSVAFWCNPISGHATLYWYQQILGQGPKLLIQFQNNGVVDDSQLPKDRFSAERLKGVDSTLKIQPAKLEDSAVYLCASSLGGQVNTEAFFGQGTRLTVV.

This clone was detected once. V and J are TRBV28 and TRBJ1-1, with a weak D call TRBD1 (6 bases). The CDR3 spans 12 residues. Trimming left V 7 bases short and J 6 bases short, with 12 bases between. Germline V gene lookup returns CDR1 MDHEN and CDR2 SYDVKM. The CDR3: CASTQRGSEAFF. CDR3 nucleotides: TGTGCCAGCACCCAAAGGGGGTCTGAAGCTTTCTTT.

This clone has just one count. The chain links TRBV10-2 to TRBJ2-7; 10 bases align to TRBD2. The V and J ends lost 6 bases and 3 bases, in that order; junction bases with no gene match: 2. Germline assignment: CDR1 WSHSY and CDR2 SAAADI. The CDR3 consists of 13 residues. CDR3 residues: CASSWTSGYEQYF. In nucleotides, the CDR3 is TGCGCCAGCAGCTGGACTAGCGGCTACGAGCAGTACTTC.

This sequence joins TRBV5-1 and TRBJ2-2; TRBD2 matches 13 bases. The CDR3 is 16 residues long. V dropped 2 bases and J dropped 6; count of bases not matched to a gene: 4. Germline CDR1 SGHRS, CDR2 YFSETQ. The CDR3 reads CASSLRTSGSSGELFF. In DNA form, the CDR3 reads TGCGCCAGCAGCTTAAGGACTAGCGGGAGTTCCGGGGAGCTGTTTTTT.

The chain is built from TRBV5-1 and TRBJ2-5, with a possible D match to TRBD1 (6 bases). This CDR3 is built from 14 residues. Trimming took 0 bases from V and 5 from J, leaving 11 bases between them. CDR1 is SGHRS, CDR2 YFSETQ, per germline. CDR3 DNA sequence: TGCGCCAGCAGCTTGGGGGGGCTAGGGGAGACCCAGTACTTC. Its protein product is CASSLGGLGETQYF.

This clone was detected a few times. The J gene is TRBJ1-2, the V gene TRBV6-5; D is possibly TRBD1 (6 bases). Trimming shortened V by 8 bases and J by 6 bases, and 19 bases separated the two germline ends. This CDR3 is built from 14 residues. Per germline, CDR1 MNHEY and CDR2 SVGAGI. CDR3 in amino acids: CASLFVFRGDGYTF. CDR3 DNA: TGTGCCAGCCTCTTCGTTTTCAGGGGAGATGGCTACACCTTC.

The CDR3 here is CASSQAGQTNTDTQYF. The CDR3 DNA sequence: TGCGCCAGCAGCCAAGCAGGGCAAACGAACACAGATACGCAGTATTTT. The chain joins TRBV4-1 to TRBJ2-3; weak D call: TRBD1 (5 bases). CDR1 MGHRA and CDR2 YSYEKL come from the germline V gene. This CDR3 spans 16 amino acids. Trimming stripped 1 base from V and 2 bases from J, with 13 bases between.

This chain uses TRBV5-1 with TRBJ1-4; D call uncertain. With 2 bases removed from V and 3 bases from J, the gap between germline ends came to 17 bases. Germline values: CDR1 SGHRS, CDR2 YFSETQ. The CDR3 loop spans 17 amino acids. CDR3 loop: CASSFPSRVSANEKLFF. The CDR3 region has the DNA TGCGCCAGCAGCTTCCCCTCCCGGGTGTCGGCTAATGAAAAACTGTTTTTT.

The chain uses TRBV19 and TRBJ1-1, with D possibly being TRBD1 (6 bases). Germline V gene sequence: CDR1 LNHDA, CDR2 SQIVND (reference sequence). This CDR3 contains 11 residues. Trimming pared 6 bases from V and 7 bases from J, leaving 9 bases between. The CDR3 nucleotides are TGTGCCAGTAGGGACAGATATGAAGCTTTCTTT. Protein sequence: CASRDRYEAFF.

The rearrangement uses TRBV9 and TRBJ2-5; tentative D call: TRBD2 (5 bases). This CDR3 region has 13 residues. V was trimmed by 1 base and J by 7 bases, leaving 11 bases between them. The germline V gene encodes CDR1 SGDLS and CDR2 YYNGEE. CDR3 sequence (DNA): TGTGCCAGCAGCGTATCCCGAGAGGGGACCCAGTACTTC. It translates to CASSVSREGTQYF. The whole variable domain, filled in from reference TRBV9 and TRBJ2-5, reads DSGVTQTPKHLITATGQRVTLRCSPRSGDLSVYWYQQSLDQGLQFLIQYYNGEERAKGNILERFSAQQFPDLHSELNLSSLELGDSALYFCASSVSREGTQYFGPGTRLLVL.

The chain joins TRBV14 to TRBJ1-1; 9 bases match TRBD1. Trimming removed 2 bases from V and 5 bases from J; junction bases left unmatched: 9. CDR1 is SGHDN and CDR2 is FVKESK in the germline V gene. The CDR3 runs 16 residues. The CDR3 DNA sequence: TGTGCCAGCAGCCAAAGGTCCAGGGACAGGGCTACTGAAGCTTTCTTT. It codes for CASSQRSRDRATEAFF.

This CDR3 is CASSHPGTGYEQFF. The CDR3 DNA is TGTGCCAGCAGTCACCCCGGGACAGGGTACGAGCAGTTCTTC. This sequence joins TRBV27 and TRBJ2-1; 9 nucleotides align to TRBD1. Per germline, CDR1 MNHEY and CDR2 SMNVEV (reference sequence). The CDR3 is made up of 14 amino acids. V gave up 5 bases and J gave up 10 bases; unmatched junction bases: 9.

The genes are TRBV5-4 and TRBJ2-1; TRBD2 matches 8 bases. Germline V gene data show CDR1 as SGHNT and CDR2 as YYREEE (reference sequence). The V gene end was trimmed by 5 bases and the J gene end by 7 bases; junction bases not matched to a gene: 8. The CDR3 has 14 residues. CDR3: CASRQTGTSNEQFF. The CDR3 DNA reads TGTGCCAGCAGGCAGACCGGGACTAGTAATGAGCAGTTCTTC.

Written as DNA, the CDR3 is TGTGCCAGCAGCTCAAGGCGACAGGGTGGCGCTGAAGCTTTCTTT. Encoded protein: CASSSRRQGGAEAFF. V is TRBV5-4 and J is TRBJ1-1; 7 positions agree with TRBD1. The V and J ends lost 3 bases and 6 bases, in that order; junction bases with no gene match: 11. There are 15 residues in the CDR3. Germline CDR1 reads SGHNT; CDR2 reads YYREEE (reference sequence).

The rearrangement links TRBV4-1 to TRBJ2-7; D may be TRBD1 (6 bases). The germline V gene encodes CDR1 MGHRA and CDR2 YSYEKL. Trimming shortened V by 1 base and J by 9 bases, and 13 bases separated the two germline ends. CDR3 length equals 13 residues. The CDR3 protein is CASSQAPLGAQYF. CDR3 sequence (DNA): TGCGCCAGCAGCCAAGCCCCCCTGGGGGCGCAGTACTTC.

V usage is TRBV28 and J usage is TRBJ2-7, with TRBD1 as a possible D gene (5 bases). Germline values: CDR1 MDHEN, CDR2 SYDVKM. The CDR3 runs to 14 residues. Trimming removed 5 bases from V and 0 bases from J, with 11 bases in between. The CDR3 DNA reads TGTGCCAGCAGTCCCGACAGACACTCCTACGAGCAGTACTTC. The encoded protein is CASSPDRHSYEQYF.

The table lists this clone with a few counts. The chain links TRBV6-2 or TRBV6-3 to TRBJ1-2; possible D gene TRBD1, 5 bases. Trimming shortened V by 2 bases and J by 6 bases, and 22 bases separated the two germline ends. Germline lookup yields CDR1 MNHEY and CDR2 SVGEGT. The CDR3 consists of 17 residues. CDR3 in DNA: TGTGCCAGCAGTTACGTCCTCTCGCGGGGGTTCGGCGATGGCTACACCTTC. It specifies CASSYVLSRGFGDGYTF.

The chain links TRBV5-4 to TRBJ1-6; 10 bases fit TRBD1. The V segment lost 4 bases and the J segment 9 bases; nucleotides outside the gene matches: 7. Germline lookup yields CDR1 SGHNT and CDR2 YYREEE (reference sequence). There are 15 residues in the CDR3. This CDR3 is CASSKDRGIGSPLHF. The CDR3 bases are TGTGCCAGCAGCAAGGACAGGGGGATCGGTTCACCCCTCCACTTT.

This chain connects TRBV11-2 to TRBJ2-4; possible D gene TRBD2, 6 bases. Germline V gene lookup returns CDR1 SGHAT and CDR2 FQNNGV. Trimming removed 4 bases at V and 7 bases at J, with 17 bases between. There are 15 residues in the CDR3. The CDR3 DNA reads as TGTGCCAGCAGCTCGGGCCGGGAGTCGTGGAACATTCAGTACTTC. It translates to CASSSGRESWNIQYF.

The chain joins TRBV7-8 to TRBJ1-5; 8 positions match TRBD1. V lost 8 bases, J lost 4 bases, and 10 bases stayed unmatched. CDR1 is SGHVS and CDR2 is FQNEAQ in the germline V gene. The CDR3 has 15 residues. The CDR3 DNA sequence: TGTGCCAGCGGCCCTGGCAGGGGGCGGAATCAGCCCCAGCATTTT. Its protein is CASGPGRGRNQPQHF. Full variable domain (remainder filled in from reference TRBV7-8 and TRBJ1-5): GAGVSQSPRYKVAKRGQDVALRCDPISGHVSLFWYQQALGQGPEFLTYFQNEAQLDKSGLPSDRFFAERPEGSVSTLKIQRTQQEDSAVYLCASGPGRGRNQPQHFGDGTRLSIL.

The rearrangement links TRBV6-5 to TRBJ1-6; possible D gene TRBD1, 5 bases. Trimming cost V 7 bases and J 7 bases, with 14 bases left between them. The CDR3 has 14 residues. The V gene's germline CDR1 is MNHEY and CDR2 SVGAGI. The CDR3 loop reads CASTTDGTNSPLHF. The DNA of the CDR3 is TGTGCCAGCACGACAGACGGAACCAATTCACCCCTCCACTTT.

The gene calls are TRBV28 and TRBJ2-1; 7 bases match TRBD2. Germline loops: CDR1 MDHEN, CDR2 SYDVKM. Losses at the gene ends were 8 bases for V and 3 bases for J; bases not matched to a gene: 10. This CDR3 has 15 amino acids. The CDR3 DNA is TGTGCCAGCGGTATGGGGAGGGTGGTCTACAATGAGCAGTTCTTC. Its translation is CASGMGRVVYNEQFF.

The chain joins TRBV2 to TRBJ1-5; TRBD1 matches 10 bases. Germline lookup yields CDR1 SNHLY and CDR2 FYNNEI. The V gene end was trimmed by 6 bases and the J gene end by 5 bases; junction bases not matched to a gene: 7. The CDR3 covers 15 residues. The CDR3 coding sequence is TGTGCCAGCAGAGTGACAGGGGGCCCGTATCAGCCCCAGCATTTT. This sequence encodes CASRVTGGPYQPQHF.